This T cell receptor beta chain derives from a study of beta chain features in type 1 diabetes. Study as a whole: The study found patients and healthy donors alike in age, gender and cell yields. Study-wide results and caveats: In comparison with healthy donors, patients had naive, central memory and Treg TCRB repertoires that appeared more similar. A moderate, significant TCRB CDR3 shortening appeared in type 1 diabetes across four CD4+ subsets.

Via the markers CD45RO/CCR7/CD25/CD127/CD95/CD27, stem cell-like memory, regulatory, central memory and naive CD4+ cells were sorted. The V end lost 0 bases, the J end lost 7 bases, and 13 bases lay between the germline ends. This CDR3 region has 13 residues. Per germline, CDR1 GTSNPN and CDR2 SVGIG (reference sequence). As every portion of the isolated RNA was reverse transcribed, the sequencing read expressed TCRB transcripts. Millions of reads, on average, came from each naive, central memory and regulatory T cell sample. Only in-frame clones appear in the TCRdb table, and some are missing; sequencing was by immunoSEQ multiplex PCR. Of about 160,000 clones detected, around 7.9% appear once; the ten largest clones hold approximately 0.54%. Worth noting for this clone: Its antigen is as yet unknown.

The chain combines TRBV30 with TRBJ2-7; D ambiguous. The specimen was central memory CD4+ T cells from blood. The sequence was obtained from a man between 18 and 35 years old with type 1 diabetes. CDR3 loop: CAWSVNSLGEQYF. In nucleotides, the CDR3 is TGTGCCTGGAGTGTAAATAGCCTTGGGGAGCAGTACTTC.